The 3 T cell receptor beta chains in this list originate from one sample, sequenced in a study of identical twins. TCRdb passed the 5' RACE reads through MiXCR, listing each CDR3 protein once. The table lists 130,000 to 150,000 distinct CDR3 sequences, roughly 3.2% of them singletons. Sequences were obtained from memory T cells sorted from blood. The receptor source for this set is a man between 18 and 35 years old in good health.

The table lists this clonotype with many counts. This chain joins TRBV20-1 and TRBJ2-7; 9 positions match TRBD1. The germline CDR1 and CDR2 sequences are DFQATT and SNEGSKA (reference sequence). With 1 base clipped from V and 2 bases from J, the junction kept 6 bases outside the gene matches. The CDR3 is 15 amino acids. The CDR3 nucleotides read TGCAGTGCTAGAGCCCCGGGACAGGGTCCCTACGAGCAGTACTTC. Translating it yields CSARAPGQGPYEQYF.

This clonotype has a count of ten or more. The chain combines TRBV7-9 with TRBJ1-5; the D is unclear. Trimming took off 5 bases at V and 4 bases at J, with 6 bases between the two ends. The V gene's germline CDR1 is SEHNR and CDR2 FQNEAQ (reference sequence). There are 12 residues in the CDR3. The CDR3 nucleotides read TGTGCCAGCAGCACAATAAATCAGCCCCAGCATTTT. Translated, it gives CASSTINQPQHF.

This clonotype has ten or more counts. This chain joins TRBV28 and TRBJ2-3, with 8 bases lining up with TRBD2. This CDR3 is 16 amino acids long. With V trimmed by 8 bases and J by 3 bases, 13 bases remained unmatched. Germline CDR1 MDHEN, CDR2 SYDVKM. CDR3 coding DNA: TGTGCCAGCCGGCGGCGAGCGGGAGCTGGGACAGATACGCAGTATTTT. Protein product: CASRRRAGAGTDTQYF.